Following are 2 T cell receptor beta chains from one sample sequenced in a study of T cells after yellow fever vaccination. TCRdb passed the 5' RACE reads through MiXCR, listing each CDR3 protein once. This table has a few hundred thousand distinct CDR3 sequences, under 20% appearing once. Sequenced here: PBMCs, sampled before the yellow fever booster vaccination. The receptors shown here come from a man aged 18 to 30 who received the YFV17D yellow fever vaccine.

V gene TRBV29-1 combines with J gene TRBJ2-3; TRBD2 might be the D (6 bases). Germline CDR1 and CDR2: SQVTM and ANQGSEA. V was pared by 7 bases and J by 2 bases, with 16 bases between. The CDR3 sequence is 14 residues long. The chain's CDR3 is CSGDLAENTDTQYF. CDR3 DNA sequence: TGCAGCGGGGACTTAGCGGAGAACACAGATACGCAGTATTTT.

The CDR3: CASSARENTEAFF. The CDR3 region has the DNA TGTGCCAGCAGCGCTCGGGAAAACACTGAAGCTTTCTTT. V and J are TRBV6-4 and TRBJ1-1; D gene unclear. The germline CDR1 and CDR2 sequences are MRHNA and SNTAGT. Trimming left V 6 bases short and J 2 bases short, with 10 bases between. This CDR3 contains 13 residues.